A selection of T cell receptor beta chains follows, all from one sample in a study of T-cell memory formation after mild COVID-19. TCRdb reprocessed the 5' RACE reads via MiXCR and lists one record per CDR3 protein. The sample consists of about 150,000 distinct CDR3 sequences, roughly 13% of them appearing once. Sequenced sample: PBMCs or a T cell subset sorted from them (not recorded which). Source of these receptors: a young man who had mild COVID-19 (a few samples of this study predate the infection). Cell type and time point are not known. CDR3s include the opening cysteine and the closing phenylalanine or tryptophan. The order of the fields is D gene, J gene, CDR3 length, clone size, V gene, CDR3 DNA, CDR3 protein. A D gene is named only where the DNA matches it firmly. The size field is filled for only some rows; it gives once, few, many or a size class.

- TRBJ2-3 14 - TRBV7-9 TGTGCCAGCAGCTTAGATACGGCCACAGATACGCAGTATTTT CASSLDTATDTQYF
TRBD1 TRBJ2-1 11 many TRBV10-3 TGTGCCAGCACAGGGGGCGGAGAGCAGTTCTTC CASTGGGEQFF
TRBD1 TRBJ2-5 14 many TRBV4-1 TGCGCCAGCAGCCGCACAGGGGGCCGTGAGACCCAGTACTTC CASSRTGGRETQYF
- TRBJ2-5 16 many TRBV14 TGTGCCAGCAGCCAAGATAGCATCTACCTGAAGGAGACCCAGTACTTC CASSQDSIYLKETQYF
- TRBJ1-1 13 - TRBV4-1 TGCGCCAGCAGCCCCCGACAGGCTAAAGAAGCTTTCTTT CASSPRQAKEAFF
- TRBJ1-5 14 - TRBV20-1 TGCAGTGCTATTAGACAGGTCGACAATCAGCCCCAGCATTTT CSAIRQVDNQPQHF
TRBD1 TRBJ1-1 15 - TRBV6-5 TGTGCCAGCAGTCGCCGGACAGGGCGGAACACTGAAGCTTTCTTT CASSRRTGRNTEAFF
TRBD2 TRBJ2-3 12 many TRBV20-1 TGCAGTTCACATAGCGGGGTGGATACGCAGTATTTT CSSHSGVDTQYF
TRBD1 TRBJ1-3 16 few TRBV7-2 TGTGCCAGCAGCTTAGGGCAGGGGGCTTTTGGAAACACCATATATTTT CASSLGQGAFGNTIYF
TRBD2 TRBJ2-2 17 - TRBV9 TGTGCCAGCAGCGTAGTGAGACTAGCAGGGAACACCGGGGAGCTGTTTTTT CASSVVRLAGNTGELFF
TRBD1 TRBJ2-3 16 few TRBV9 TGTGCCAGCAGCGCCCGGGACAGGGTATCCACAGATACGCAGTATTTT CASSARDRVSTDTQYF
TRBD2 TRBJ2-1 15 few TRBV5-5 TGTGCCAGCAGCTCCGGGGGGGCGGTCGGCAATGAGCAGTTCTTC CASSSGGAVGNEQFF
TRBD1 TRBJ2-5 14 - TRBV5-1 TGCGCCAGCAGCCAAGGGACAGGGCGGGAGACCCAGTACTTC CASSQGTGRETQYF
- TRBJ2-5 14 few TRBV7-9 TGTGCCAGCAGCTACCGGGACACGCAAGAGACCCAGTACTTC CASSYRDTQETQYF
TRBD1 TRBJ1-1 17 - TRBV18 TGTGCCAGCTCACCCCAAACAGGGGGCGCGTATGACACTGAAGCTTTCTTT CASSPQTGGAYDTEAFF
- TRBJ2-7 14 few TRBV4-3 TGCGCCAGCAGCCAAGAGCCCAGGGGCGGCGAGCAGTACTTC CASSQEPRGGEQYF
- TRBJ1-1 16 many TRBV4-1 TGCGCCAGCAGCCAAGCGTTACTCCTCGGGAACACTGAAGCTTTCTTT CASSQALLLGNTEAFF
TRBD1 TRBJ2-6 17 - TRBV9 TGTGCCAGCAGCTTCTGGGACAGGGGATCTGGGGCCAACGTCCTGACTTTC CASSFWDRGSGANVLTF
- TRBJ1-5 15 few TRBV7-9 TGTGCCAGCAGCTCAGGGACGGTGGACAATCAGCCCCAGCATTTT CASSSGTVDNQPQHF
- TRBJ2-5 13 few TRBV5-1 TGCGCCAGCAGCTTCGGGATCGGGGAGACCCAGTACTTC CASSFGIGETQYF
- TRBJ1-1 14 - TRBV5-1 TGCGCCAGCAGCTTGGACCCGGAGGACACTGAAGCTTTCTTT CASSLDPEDTEAFF
- TRBJ1-1 16 few TRBV6-2/TRBV6-3 TGTGCCAGCAGACGTCCTTCGGGGCGACGGAACACTGAAGCTTTCTTT CASRRPSGRRNTEAFF
- TRBJ1-5 13 few TRBV10-3 TGTGCCATCAGCGGGGACCTCAATCAGCCCCAGCATTTT CAISGDLNQPQHF
- TRBJ2-1 16 few TRBV9 TGTGCCAGCAGCGTAGATTTGTTTGCGGGCACGAATGAGCAGTTCTTC CASSVDLFAGTNEQFF